A selection of T cell receptor beta chains follows, all from one sample in a study of neurological immune-mediated disorders. TCRdb itself ran the 5' RACE reads through MiXCR, one entry per CDR3 protein. The sample includes tens of thousands of distinct CDR3 sequences, roughly 10% of them seen just once. Sequencing was done on a sample of PBMCs. The receptors come from a man aged 25 to 40 in good health. Both conserved end residues are part of each CDR3. D genes are given only for firm matches. The size field is filled for only some rows; it gives once, few, many or a size class.

d_call	clone_size	v_call	cdr3_length	j_call	cdr3_nt	cdr3_aa
TRBD2	many	TRBV6-1	17	TRBJ2-1	TGTGCCAGCAGTGAAGCGCTTCGGACTAGGAGGTGGAATGAGCAGTTCTTC	CASSEALRTRRWNEQFF
-	many	TRBV28	15	TRBJ2-2	TGTGCCACTATGGGAGGCTTGACGAACACCGGGGAGCTGTTTTTT	CATMGGLTNTGELFF
-	many	TRBV20-1	12	TRBJ1-1	TGCAGTGCTAGTACTTTAAGCGAGAGCGGGGAGTTT	CSASTLSESGEF
TRBD1	many	TRBV9	17	TRBJ2-2	TGTGCCAGCAGCTCGAGGGCGGGGACAGGAGTGGCCGGGGAGCTGTTTTTT	CASSSRAGTGVAGELFF
-	many	TRBV10-1	13	TRBJ2-1	TGCGCCAGCAGTGAGGACGGGTCGGATGAGCAGTTCTTC	CASSEDGSDEQFF
-	many	TRBV7-9	13	TRBJ2-5	TGTGCCAGCAGCTTATGGGCCGTAGAGACCCAGTACTTC	CASSLWAVETQYF
TRBD1	many	TRBV27	15	TRBJ2-6	TGTGCCAGCGGAGACAGGGTAACAGGGGCCAACGTCCTGACTTTC	CASGDRVTGANVLTF
TRBD2	many	TRBV24-1	17	TRBJ2-3	TGTGCCACCAGTGGTCCCACTAGCGGGAGTTCGCCAGATACGCAGTATTTT	CATSGPTSGSSPDTQYF
-	many	TRBV5-1	12	TRBJ1-2	TGCGCCAGCAGCTCTGGAGGTTTTGGCTACACCTTC	CASSSGGFGYTF
TRBD2	many	TRBV7-9	15	TRBJ2-1	TGTGCCAGCAGCTTACTAGCGGGAGTGGGGAATGAGCAGTTCTTC	CASSLLAGVGNEQFF
TRBD2	many	TRBV12-3/TRBV12-4	14	TRBJ2-1	TGTGCCAGCAGCTGGACTAGCGGGGGCGATGAGCAGTTCTTC	CASSWTSGGDEQFF
TRBD2	many	TRBV10-3	16	TRBJ2-5	TGTGCCATTCAATCCGGGACTAGCGGGAGAGGAGAGACCCAGTACTTC	CAIQSGTSGRGETQYF
-	many	TRBV12-3/TRBV12-4	11	TRBJ2-1	TGTGCCAGCAGACTAGGGATTGAGCAGTTCTTC	CASRLGIEQFF
TRBD1	many	TRBV12-3/TRBV12-4	14	TRBJ1-4	TGTGCCAGCAGTTTGTACAGGGGAAATGAAAAACTGTTTTTT	CASSLYRGNEKLFF
-	many	TRBV7-6	13	TRBJ1-2	TGTGCCAGCAGCCCTACGCCGAATAGTGGCTACACCTTC	CASSPTPNSGYTF
-	-	TRBV5-5	11	TRBJ2-2	TGTGCCAGATTCGGGCTCTGGGAGCTGTTTTTT	CARFGLWELFF
TRBD1	-	TRBV11-2	15	TRBJ2-7	TGTGCCAGCAGCGAATCCCAGGGACAGGCCTACGAGCAGTACTTC	CASSESQGQAYEQYF
TRBD1	many	TRBV5-1	17	TRBJ2-6	TGCGCCAGCAGCTTGAGCCAGGGGGCTTCTGGGGCCAACGTCCTGACTTTC	CASSLSQGASGANVLTF
TRBD1	many	TRBV5-1	13	TRBJ2-5	TGCGCCAGCTCCCGGGACAGCAAAGAGACCCAGTACTTC	CASSRDSKETQYF
-	many	TRBV2	15	TRBJ1-5	TGTGCCAGCAGCGTAGAGGGGTTCGGCAATCAGCCCCAGCATTTT	CASSVEGFGNQPQHF
-	many	TRBV7-2	15	TRBJ2-3	TGTGCCAGCAGCTTAAAGCTTGGTCCGGCAGATACGCAGTATTTT	CASSLKLGPADTQYF
-	many	TRBV12-3/TRBV12-4	13	TRBJ2-7	TGTGCCAGCAGTTTAAAGGGGGCCTACGAGCAGTACTTC	CASSLKGAYEQYF
-	many	TRBV12-3/TRBV12-4	16	TRBJ1-5	TGTGCCAGCAGTTTAAGAGGGGGGTATAGCAATCAGCCCCAGCATTTT	CASSLRGGYSNQPQHF
TRBD2	many	TRBV7-8	16	TRBJ2-7	TGTGCCAGCAGCCAACGACTAGCGGGAGGCGGCGACGAGCAGTACTTC	CASSQRLAGGGDEQYF
TRBD1	many	TRBV5-1	14	TRBJ1-2	TGCGCCAGCAGCCAGGGGGCGTCTAACTATGGCTACACCTTC	CASSQGASNYGYTF
-	many	TRBV5-1	17	TRBJ2-7	TGCGCCAGCAGCTTGACAAGGGGCGGGACGGACACCGCATCGAGGTACTTC	CASSLTRGGTDTASRYF
-	many	TRBV10-3	13	TRBJ2-7	TGTGCCATCAGTGTCAGGGAGCGCTACGAGCAGTACTTC	CAISVRERYEQYF
TRBD1	many	TRBV28	14	TRBJ2-7	TGTGCCAGCAACCGATTCGACAGGGCCTACGAGCAGTACTTC	CASNRFDRAYEQYF
-	many	TRBV6-5	14	TRBJ2-5	TGTGCCAGCAGTTACTCCGGCAGGGAAGAGACCCAGTACTTC	CASSYSGREETQYF
-	many	TRBV28	12	TRBJ2-5	TGTGCCAGCACGGCGGGAAGGAAGACCCAGTACTTC	CASTAGRKTQYF
-	many	TRBV5-1	12	TRBJ2-7	TGCGCCAGCAGAGCCGGTTTCGACGAGCAGTACTTC	CASRAGFDEQYF
-	-	TRBV3-1	15	TRBJ1-1	TGTGCCAGCAGCCAAGACGGCAGATTGAACACTGAAGCTTTCTTT	CASSQDGRLNTEAFF
TRBD1	few	TRBV7-3	16	TRBJ2-3	TGTGCCAGCAGCTCGGGACAGGGGGTTTCAGGAGATACGCAGTATTTT	CASSSGQGVSGDTQYF
TRBD2	many	TRBV20-1	15	TRBJ2-1	TGCAGTGCCCCTCCCAGCGGGAAGTCCTACAATGAGCAGTTCTTC	CSAPPSGKSYNEQFF
-	many	TRBV28	13	TRBJ1-2	TGTGCCAGCAGTTTACCCACCATCCACGGCTACACCTTC	CASSLPTIHGYTF